These 10 T cell receptor beta chains were sequenced from one sample in a study of T cell responses to AZD1222 COVID-19 vaccine. This table comes from immunoSEQ multiplex PCR, and its TCRdb copy is limited to in-frame clones, with some not included. The profile shows about 150,000 clones, about 93% of them singletons. The sequencing used peripheral blood, collected on day 0 of AZD1222 vaccination. The receptors here all came from an adult in good health.

This clone was observed once. The rearrangement uses TRBV11-2 and TRBJ1-4, with 9 bases that match TRBD1. CDR1 SGHAT and CDR2 FQNNGV come from the germline V gene. The CDR3 is made up of 16 amino acids. The trim removed 5 bases at V and 1 base at J, leaving 5 bases unmatched. CDR3 amino acids: CASSAGQGITNEKLFF. For the CDR3, the DNA is TGTGCCAGCAGCGCAGGACAGGGGATAACTAATGAAAAACTGTTTTTT.

The V gene is TRBV5-1, the J gene TRBJ1-4; no clear D. The germline gives CDR1 SGHRS, CDR2 YFSETQ. V shed 0 bases and J shed 4 bases, with 10 bases lying between them. This CDR3 has 15 amino acids. The CDR3 region has the DNA TGCGCCAGCAGCTTGGCCGTTCCGAATAATGAAAAACTGTTTTTT. This translates into CASSLAVPNNEKLFF. The full variable domain, with the rest looked up from reference TRBV5-1 and TRBJ1-4, is KAGVTQTPRYLIKTRGQQVTLSCSPISGHRSVSWYQQTPGQGLQFLFEYFSETQRNKGNFPGRFSGRQFSNSRSEMNVSTLELGDSALYLCASSLAVPNNEKLFFGSGTQLSVL.

The rearrangement links TRBV29-1 to TRBJ2-7; 8 nucleotides match TRBD2. Per the germline V gene, CDR1 is SQVTM and CDR2 is ANQGSEA. V trimming: 6 bases; J trimming: 6 bases; junction bases outside the gene matches: 13. This CDR3 has 14 amino acids. The CDR3 region is CSVTLPAGAGEQYF. The CDR3 DNA follows: TGCAGCGTGACCCTCCCAGCGGGAGCAGGCGAGCAGTACTTC.

This rearrangement joins TRBV19 to TRBJ1-1; D call uncertain. Germline lookup yields CDR1 LNHDA and CDR2 SQIVND (reference sequence). Trimming shortened V by 6 bases and J by 1 base, and 15 bases separated the two germline ends. CDR3 length: 15 amino acids. The CDR3 is CASREAPGWNTEAFF. In DNA form, the CDR3 reads TGTGCCAGTAGAGAAGCCCCGGGCTGGAACACTGAAGCTTTCTTT.

V and J are TRBV2 and TRBJ2-1; the D gene is possibly TRBD2 (6 bases). Trimming removed 6 bases at V and 4 bases at J, with 10 bases between. From germline, CDR1 is SNHLY and CDR2 FYNNEI. The CDR3 is 13 amino acids. CDR3 sequence: CASSRGTYNEQFF. The DNA for the CDR3 is TGTGCCAGCAGCCGCGGGACTTACAATGAGCAGTTCTTC.

V and J are TRBV6-5 and TRBJ2-1; TRBD2 matches at 9 bases. Trimming took 5 bases from V and 2 from J; bases not matched to a gene: 1. CDR3 length: 14 residues. From germline, CDR1 is MNHEY and CDR2 SVGAGI. The CDR3 DNA reads as TGTGCCAGCAGTCGCGGGAGGGCCTACAATGAGCAGTTCTTC. It yields the protein CASSRGRAYNEQFF.

The V gene is TRBV19, the J gene TRBJ1-2, with TRBD1 matching over 7 bases. The CDR3 has 16 residues. V was pared by 3 bases and J by 4 bases, with 11 bases of the junction left unmatched. Per the germline V gene, CDR1 is LNHDA and CDR2 is SQIVND (reference sequence). Here the CDR3 reads CASSMPGDSAFYGYTF. In DNA, the CDR3 is TGTGCCAGTAGTATGCCAGGGGACAGCGCCTTCTATGGCTACACCTTC.

This chain uses TRBV2 with TRBJ2-7, with D possibly TRBD1 on 6 matching bases. V lost 4 bases, J lost 0 bases, and 13 bases lay in between. CDR1 SNHLY and CDR2 FYNNEI come from the germline V gene. This CDR3 contains 15 residues. The CDR3 bases are TGTGCCAGCAGTGGGAGCGGACAGAGCTCCTACGAGCAGTACTTC. As protein: CASSGSGQSSYEQYF.

The rearrangement links TRBV7-2 to TRBJ2-7; D is uncertain. The CDR3 is 14 amino acids. From germline, CDR1 is SGHTA and CDR2 FQGNSA. V was shortened by 2 bases and J by 7 bases, with 15 bases between the two germline ends. This CDR3 is CASSLTTLFGEQYF. CDR3 bases: TGTGCCAGCAGCTTAACGACTCTATTTGGAGAGCAGTACTTC.

The gene calls are TRBV2 and TRBJ2-5; TRBD1 matches 10 bases. V was clipped by 6 bases and J by 6 bases; unmatched bases: 7. The CDR3 length is 14 residues. Germline values: CDR1 SNHLY, CDR2 FYNNEI. CDR3 protein: CASSPGQGWKTQYF. In DNA, the CDR3 is TGTGCCAGCAGCCCGGGACAGGGGTGGAAGACCCAGTACTTC.